This T cell receptor (beta chain) was observed in a study of cytomegalovirus exposure and HLA in healthy donors. The study's findings and limits: 16,951 TCR beta sequences were associated with HLA alleles at 0.05 false discovery rate in a later analysis. Most TCR beta V segments were productive about 87% or about 30% of the time in an earlier analysis.

As concerns this clone: The antigen is unknown.

The PCR made use of 60 Vbeta and 13 Jbeta primers. Sequencing used immunoSEQ multiplex PCR; TCRdb keeps in-frame clones, though not all of them. The sample records 75,000 to 90,000 clones, over 60% being singletons. The V gene lost 3 bases and the J gene lost 2 bases, with 15 bases spanning the gap. The CDR3 spans 15 residues. The germline V gene has CDR1 SGHDT and CDR2 YYEEEE. The V call is TRBV5-6, the J call TRBJ2-7; possibly TRBD1 for D (5 bases). This TCR came from a man in his forties in good health and CMV-seronegative. Input material: PBMCs. CDR3 sequence: CASSSKPDSTYEQYF. Written as DNA, the CDR3 is TGTGCCAGCAGCTCGAAACCCGACAGCACCTACGAGCAGTACTTC.